The rows below give T cell receptor beta chains drawn from one sample of a study of T cell responses to AZD1222 COVID-19 vaccine. Assay used: immunoSEQ multiplex PCR; TCRdb lists only in-frame clones, some missing. The table lists 190,000 or so clones, roughly nine tenths of them singletons. This specimen was peripheral blood, taken 28 days after the second AZD1222 dose. All receptors come from an adult who received the AZD1222 COVID-19 vaccine. Both conserved end residues are part of each CDR3. Each record gives: V gene, J gene, D gene, clone size, CDR3 DNA, CDR3 protein. D genes are given only for firm matches. Clone size is shown for a subset of rows, as once, few, many or a class of expanded clone.

>TRBV4-3|TRBJ2-7|TRBD2|-
TGCGCCAGCAGCCATGGGACTAGCGGGAGATACGAGCAGTACTTC
CASSHGTSGRYEQYF
>TRBV6-2/TRBV6-3|TRBJ2-1|TRBD2|-
TGTGCCAGCAGTCCGACAGCCGGGACTAGTGGTTACAATGAGCAGTTCTTC
CASSPTAGTSGYNEQFF
>TRBV19|TRBJ2-2|-|-
TGTGCCAGTACCGGGGGAGGGATGGACAGCAACACCGGGGAGCTGTTTTTT
CASTGGGMDSNTGELFF
>TRBV2|TRBJ1-2|-|once
TGTGCCAGCAGTGGGGGGAGTGGCTACACCTTC
CASSGGSGYTF
>TRBV6-1|TRBJ2-1|TRBD2|-
TGTGCCAGCAGTCCGGGACTAGCGGATTACAATGAGCAGTTCTTC
CASSPGLADYNEQFF
>TRBV18|TRBJ2-1|TRBD2|-
TGTGCCAGCTCACATTCCAGCGGGGAACAATACAATGAGCAGTTCTTC
CASSHSSGEQYNEQFF
>TRBV18|TRBJ2-5|-|-
TGTGCCAGCTCACCACCGGCAGGGCAAGAGACCCAGTACTTC
CASSPPAGQETQYF
>TRBV5-1|TRBJ2-7|-|-
TGCGCCAGCAGCCCGCCGGGACACTCCTACGAGCAGTACTTC
CASSPPGHSYEQYF
>TRBV7-8|TRBJ1-2|-|-
TGTGCCAGCAGCTTAGTGGGCGGCAACTATGGCTACACCTTC
CASSLVGGNYGYTF
>TRBV6-5|TRBJ2-7|-|-
TGTGCCAGCAGTTACGACAGGTTGTACTCCTACGAGCAGTACTTC
CASSYDRLYSYEQYF
>TRBV5-1|TRBJ2-2|-|-
TGCGCCAGCAGCACCAGGGAGGCCGGGGAGCTGTTTTTT
CASSTREAGELFF